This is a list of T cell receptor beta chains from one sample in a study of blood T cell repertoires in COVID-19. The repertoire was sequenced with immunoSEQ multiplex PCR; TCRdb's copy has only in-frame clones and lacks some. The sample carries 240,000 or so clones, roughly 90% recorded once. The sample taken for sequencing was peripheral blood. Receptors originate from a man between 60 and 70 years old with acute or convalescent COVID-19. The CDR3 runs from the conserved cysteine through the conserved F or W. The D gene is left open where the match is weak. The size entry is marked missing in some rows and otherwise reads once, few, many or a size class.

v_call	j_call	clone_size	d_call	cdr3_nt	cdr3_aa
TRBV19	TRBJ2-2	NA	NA	TGTGCCAGTAGTAGGAGGGGCAACACCGGGGAGCTGTTTTTT	CASSRRGNTGELFF
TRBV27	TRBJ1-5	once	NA	TGTGCCAGCAGTTCCTACAGTACCCAGGATCAGCCCCAGCATTTT	CASSSYSTQDQPQHF
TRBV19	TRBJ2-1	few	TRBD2	TGTGCCAGTAAAAGTCAACTAGCGGGAAGAGATGAGCAGTTCTTC	CASKSQLAGRDEQFF
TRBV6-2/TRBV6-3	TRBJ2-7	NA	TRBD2	TGTGCCAGCAGTTACTCCGGGACTAGCGCCGAGCAGTACTTC	CASSYSGTSAEQYF
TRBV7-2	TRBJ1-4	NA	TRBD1	TGTGCCAGCAGCCCTTCCCCTCCTGGGACAGGTGAAAAACTGTTTTTT	CASSPSPPGTGEKLFF
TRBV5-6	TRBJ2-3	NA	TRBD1	TGTGCCAGCAGCGGTGTGACAGGGGGTATAGATACGCAGTATTTT	CASSGVTGGIDTQYF
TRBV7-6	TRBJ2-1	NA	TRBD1	TGTGCCAGCAGCTTAGTCGGCAGGGGGCCCTACAATGAGCAGTTCTTC	CASSLVGRGPYNEQFF
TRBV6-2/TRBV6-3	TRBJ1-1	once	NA	TGTGCCAGCAGCCACCACAGGGTCGCGAACACTGAAGCTTTCTTT	CASSHHRVANTEAFF
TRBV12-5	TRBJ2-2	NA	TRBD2	TGTGCTAGTGGTTTGGTAGTTGGGGGACTAGCGGACACCGGGGAGCTGTTTTTT	CASGLVVGGLADTGELFF
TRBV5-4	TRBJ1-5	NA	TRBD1	TGTGCCAGCAGTGTAGACAGGGGGGCGGATCAGCCCCAGCATTTT	CASSVDRGADQPQHF
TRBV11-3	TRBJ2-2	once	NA	TGTGCCAGCAGCTATAGCGGGAACACCGGGGAGCTGTTTTTT	CASSYSGNTGELFF
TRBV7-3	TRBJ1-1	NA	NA	TGTGCCAGCAGCTTAATCGCAGGCCTTGAAGCTTTCTTT	CASSLIAGLEAFF
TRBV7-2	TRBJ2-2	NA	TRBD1	TGTGCCAGCAGCATCGGACAGGGGTATAAGTCCGGGGAGCTGTTTTTT	CASSIGQGYKSGELFF
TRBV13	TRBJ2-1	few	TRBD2	TGTGCCAGCAGCGGGGCGGGAGGGCCCGGGAGCTCCTACAATGAGCAGTTCTTC	CASSGAGGPGSSYNEQFF
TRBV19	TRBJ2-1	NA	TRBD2	TGTGCCAGTAGTACCCCTCCGGGCGGGAGGGATGAGCAGTTCTTC	CASSTPPGGRDEQFF
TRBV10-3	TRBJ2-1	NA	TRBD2	TGTGCCATCAGTGACGTAGCGGGAGTGTACAATGAGCAGTTCTTC	CAISDVAGVYNEQFF
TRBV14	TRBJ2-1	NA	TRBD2	TGTGCCAGCAGCTCGCTGACTAGCGGGAGGGCCCGTGAGCAGTTCTTC	CASSSLTSGRAREQFF
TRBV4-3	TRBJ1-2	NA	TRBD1	TGCGCCAGCAGCCAAGGGACAGGGGTGTCCTATGGCTACACCTTC	CASSQGTGVSYGYTF
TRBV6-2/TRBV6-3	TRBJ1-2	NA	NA	TGTGCCAGCAGTTCGAGAACTGGCTACACCTTC	CASSSRTGYTF
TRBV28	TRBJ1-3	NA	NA	TGTGCCAGCACCCACAACATCGGGGCTGGAAACACCATATATTTT	CASTHNIGAGNTIYF
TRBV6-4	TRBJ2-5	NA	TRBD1	TGTGCCAGCAGTGACTCGGGACAGGGGGCGGAAGAGACCCAGTACTTC	CASSDSGQGAEETQYF
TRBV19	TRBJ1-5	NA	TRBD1	TGTGCCAGTAGTACCCATCCTTGGACAGGGGGCAATCAGCCCCAGCATTTT	CASSTHPWTGGNQPQHF
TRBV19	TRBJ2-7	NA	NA	TGTGCCAGTACAACGGGTAGCTCCTACGAGCAGTACTTC	CASTTGSSYEQYF
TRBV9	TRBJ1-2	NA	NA	TGTGCCAGCAGCCTAGGGTTAGGGGAAGCGGGTGGCTACACCTTC	CASSLGLGEAGGYTF
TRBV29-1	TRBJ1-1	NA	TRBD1	TGCAGCGTACCCGGGACAGCTGTGACTGAAGCTTTCTTT	CSVPGTAVTEAFF
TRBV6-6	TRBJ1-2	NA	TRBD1	TGTGCCAGCAGCCACAGGGGGCGGGGCTACACCTTC	CASSHRGRGYTF
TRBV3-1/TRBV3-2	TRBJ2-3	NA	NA	TGTGCCAGCAGCCAAGGCGGGGACACAGATACGCAGTATTTT	CASSQGGDTDTQYF
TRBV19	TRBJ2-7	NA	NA	TGTGCCAGTAGTATTGGCGGGCCTAGTCCCTACGAGCAGTACTTC	CASSIGGPSPYEQYF
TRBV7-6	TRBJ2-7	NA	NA	TGTGCCAGCAGCTTAGCGCCCGGGTACGAGCAGTACTTC	CASSLAPGYEQYF
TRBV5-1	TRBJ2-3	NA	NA	TGCGCCAGCAGCTTGGAGGGAGGAACCACAGATACGCAGTATTTT	CASSLEGGTTDTQYF
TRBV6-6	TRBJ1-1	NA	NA	TGTGCCAGCAGTTCCAACAGGTTCAACACTGAAGCTTTCTTT	CASSSNRFNTEAFF
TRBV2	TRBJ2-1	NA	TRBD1	TGTGCCAGCAGTGGGGACAGGGGCGACAATGAGCAGTTCTTC	CASSGDRGDNEQFF
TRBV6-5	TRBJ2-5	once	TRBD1	TGTGCCAGCAGCCTAGGGACAGGGATGCAAGAGACCCAGTACTTC	CASSLGTGMQETQYF
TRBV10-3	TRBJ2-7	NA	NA	TGTGCCATCAGTATGTCTTCCTACGAGCAGTACTTC	CAISMSSYEQYF
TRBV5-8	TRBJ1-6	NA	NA	TGTGCCAGCAGCTTTGATGGGACAAATAATTCACCCCTCCACTTT	CASSFDGTNNSPLHF
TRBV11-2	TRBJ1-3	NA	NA	TGTGCCAGCAGCCTCGACCCGCGGAACACCATATATTTT	CASSLDPRNTIYF
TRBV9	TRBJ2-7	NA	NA	TGTGCCAGCAGCGTAGGGGGTCCGGGACACCGCGCCTACGAGCAGTACTTC	CASSVGGPGHRAYEQYF
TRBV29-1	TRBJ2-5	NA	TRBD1	TGCAGCGTTAAAACAGGGGCAATGGAGACCCAGTACTTC	CSVKTGAMETQYF
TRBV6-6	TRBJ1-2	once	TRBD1	TGTGCCAGCAGCATCACAGGGGAGCGTGGCTACACCTTC	CASSITGERGYTF
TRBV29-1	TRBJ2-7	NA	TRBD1	TGCAGCGTTGACACAGGGGGTTCGTACGAGCAGTACTTC	CSVDTGGSYEQYF
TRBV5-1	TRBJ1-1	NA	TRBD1	TGCGCCAGCAGCTCGAGGGCAGGGGGCCCCAGCCGAGACACTGAAGCTTTCTTT	CASSSRAGGPSRDTEAFF
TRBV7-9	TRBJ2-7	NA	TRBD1	TGTGCCAGCAGATCCGGGACAGGGGTGAGGGAGCAGTACTTC	CASRSGTGVREQYF
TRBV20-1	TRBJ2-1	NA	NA	TGCAGTGCTACCGCCCCGGGTGAGCAGTTCTTC	CSATAPGEQFF
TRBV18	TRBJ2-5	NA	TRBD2	TGTGCCAGCTCATCGGGGGTAGCGGGAGTCGAGACCCAGTACTTC	CASSSGVAGVETQYF
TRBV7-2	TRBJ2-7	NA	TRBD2	TGTGCCAGCAGCTTAAGGTGGGGGGGGACCTACGAGCAGTACTTC	CASSLRWGGTYEQYF
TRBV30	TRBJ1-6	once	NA	TGTGCCTGGTCCCTTGAGGATTCACCCCTCCACTTT	CAWSLEDSPLHF
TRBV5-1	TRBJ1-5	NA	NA	TGCGCCAGCAGCTTGTCGGGGAGTAGCAATCAGCCCCAGCATTTT	CASSLSGSSNQPQHF
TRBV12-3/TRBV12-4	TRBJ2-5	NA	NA	TGTGCCAGCAGTTCCCCCCGGGGGACCCAGTACTTC	CASSSPRGTQYF
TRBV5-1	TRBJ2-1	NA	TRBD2	TGCGCCAGCAGCCCACCAGCGGGACTAGCGGGAGTCAATGAGCAGTTCTTC	CASSPPAGLAGVNEQFF
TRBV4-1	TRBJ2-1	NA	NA	TGCGCCAGCAGCCAAGTGGGGACTGCCAATGAGCAGTTCTTC	CASSQVGTANEQFF
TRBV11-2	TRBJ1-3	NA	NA	TGTGCCAGCAGCTTAGGGAGGAGCTCTGGAAACACCATATATTTT	CASSLGRSSGNTIYF
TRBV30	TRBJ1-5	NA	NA	TGTGCCTGGAGCCGGGACGGGGACTCCAATCAGCCCCAGCATTTT	CAWSRDGDSNQPQHF
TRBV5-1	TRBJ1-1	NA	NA	TGCGCCAGCAGCTTGGCCGGGGGGAACACTGAAGCTTTCTTT	CASSLAGGNTEAFF
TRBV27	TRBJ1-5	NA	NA	TGTGCCAGCAGTCCTGATACCCCCGGGTTGGAGCCATCTAGCAATCAGCCCCAGCATTTT	CASSPDTPGLEPSSNQPQHF